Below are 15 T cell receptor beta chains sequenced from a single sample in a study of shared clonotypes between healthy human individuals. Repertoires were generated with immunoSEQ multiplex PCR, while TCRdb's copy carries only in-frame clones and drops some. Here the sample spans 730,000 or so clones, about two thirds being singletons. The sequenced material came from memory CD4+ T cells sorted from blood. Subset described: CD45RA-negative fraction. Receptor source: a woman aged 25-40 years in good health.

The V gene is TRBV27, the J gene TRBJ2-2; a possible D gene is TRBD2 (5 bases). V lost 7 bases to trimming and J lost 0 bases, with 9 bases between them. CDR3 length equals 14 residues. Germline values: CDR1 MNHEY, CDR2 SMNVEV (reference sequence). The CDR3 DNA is TGTGCCAGCACGGGCGGGCCGAACACCGGGGAGCTGTTTTTT. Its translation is CASTGGPNTGELFF.

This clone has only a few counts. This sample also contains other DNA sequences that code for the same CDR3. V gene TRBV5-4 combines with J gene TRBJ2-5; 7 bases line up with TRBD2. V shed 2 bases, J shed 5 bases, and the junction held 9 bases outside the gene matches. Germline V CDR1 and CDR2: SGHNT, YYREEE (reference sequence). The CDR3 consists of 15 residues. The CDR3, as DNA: TGTGCCAGCAGCTTCGGGGGAGGGCCGGGGGAGACCCAGTACTTC. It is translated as CASSFGGGPGETQYF.

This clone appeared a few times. The CDR3 nucleotides are TGCGCCAGCAGTCCCCGGACTAGCAGAAAAGATACGCAGTATTTT. The encoded protein is CASSPRTSRKDTQYF. The V and J genes are TRBV10-2 and TRBJ2-3, with 8 bases aligning to TRBD2. With 5 bases clipped from V and 5 bases from J, the junction kept 9 bases outside the gene matches. In germline, CDR1 is WSHSY, CDR2 SAAADI. There are 15 residues in the CDR3.

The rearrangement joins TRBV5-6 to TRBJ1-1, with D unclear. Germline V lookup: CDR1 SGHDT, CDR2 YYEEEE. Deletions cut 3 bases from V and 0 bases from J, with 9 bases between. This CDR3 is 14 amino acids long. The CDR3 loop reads CASSSLAVNTEAFF. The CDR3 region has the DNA TGTGCCAGCAGCTCCCTCGCAGTGAACACTGAAGCTTTCTTT.

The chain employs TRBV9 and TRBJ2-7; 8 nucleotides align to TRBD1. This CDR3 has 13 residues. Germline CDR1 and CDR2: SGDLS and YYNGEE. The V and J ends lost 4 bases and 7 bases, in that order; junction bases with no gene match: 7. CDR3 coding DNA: TGTGCCAGCAGCCCGACCGGACAGGGAGAGCAGTACTTC. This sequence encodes CASSPTGQGEQYF.

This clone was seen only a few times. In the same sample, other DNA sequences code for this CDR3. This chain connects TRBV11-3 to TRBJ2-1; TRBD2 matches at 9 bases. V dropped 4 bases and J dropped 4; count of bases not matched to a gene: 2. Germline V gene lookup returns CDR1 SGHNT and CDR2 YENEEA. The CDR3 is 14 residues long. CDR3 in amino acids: CASSSGLAYNEQFF. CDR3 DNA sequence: TGTGCCAGCAGCTCGGGACTAGCTTACAATGAGCAGTTCTTC.

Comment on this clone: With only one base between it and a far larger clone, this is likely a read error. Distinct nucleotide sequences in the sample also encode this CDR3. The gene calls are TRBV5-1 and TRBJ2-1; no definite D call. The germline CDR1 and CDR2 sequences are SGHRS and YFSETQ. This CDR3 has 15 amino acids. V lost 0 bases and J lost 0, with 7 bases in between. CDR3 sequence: CASSLDSGSYNEQFF. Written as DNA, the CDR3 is TGCGCCAGCAGCTTGGACAGTGGCTCCTACAATGAGCAGTTCTTC. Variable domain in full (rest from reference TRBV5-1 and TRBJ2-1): KAGVTQTPRYLIKTRGQQVTLSCSPISGHRSVSWYQQTPGQGLQFLFEYFSETQRNKGNFPGRFSGRQFSNSRSEMNVSTLELGDSALYLCASSLDSGSYNEQFFGPGTRLTVL.

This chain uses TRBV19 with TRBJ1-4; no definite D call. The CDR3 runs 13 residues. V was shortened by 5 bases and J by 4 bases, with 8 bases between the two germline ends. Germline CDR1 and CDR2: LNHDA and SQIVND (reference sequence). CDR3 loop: CASSYGINEKLFF. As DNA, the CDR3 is TGTGCCAGTAGTTATGGAATTAATGAAAAACTGTTTTTT.

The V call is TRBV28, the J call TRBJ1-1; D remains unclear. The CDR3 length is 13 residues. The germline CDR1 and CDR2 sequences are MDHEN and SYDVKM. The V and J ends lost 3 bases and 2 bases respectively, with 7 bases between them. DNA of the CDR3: TGTGCCAGCAGTTTGGTGGTAAACACTGAAGCTTTCTTT. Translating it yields CASSLVVNTEAFF.

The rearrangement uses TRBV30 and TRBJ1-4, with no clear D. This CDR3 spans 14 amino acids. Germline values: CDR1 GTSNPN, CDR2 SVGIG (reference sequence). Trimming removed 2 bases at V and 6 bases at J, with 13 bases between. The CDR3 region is CAWSNLRSYEKLFF. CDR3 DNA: TGTGCCTGGAGTAACCTCCGGTCGTATGAAAAACTGTTTTTT. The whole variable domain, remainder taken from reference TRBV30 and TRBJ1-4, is SQTIHQWPATLVQPVGSPLSLECTVEGTSNPNLYWYRQAAGRGLQLLFYSVGIGQISSEVPQNLSASRPQDRQFILSSKKLLLSDSGFYLCAWSNLRSYEKLFFGSGTQLSVL.

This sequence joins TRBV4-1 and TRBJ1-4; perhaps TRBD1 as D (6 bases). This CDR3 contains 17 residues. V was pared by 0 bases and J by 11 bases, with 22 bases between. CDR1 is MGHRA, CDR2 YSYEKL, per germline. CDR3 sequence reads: CASSQDIGGAEKGKLFF. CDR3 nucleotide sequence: TGCGCCAGCAGCCAAGATATAGGGGGGGCCGAAAAAGGGAAACTGTTTTTT.

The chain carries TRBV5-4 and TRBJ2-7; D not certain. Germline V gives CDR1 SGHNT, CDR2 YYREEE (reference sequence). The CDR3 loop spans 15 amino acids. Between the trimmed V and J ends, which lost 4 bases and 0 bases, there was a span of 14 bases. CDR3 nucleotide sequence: TGTGCCAGCAGCCAAGCCCCCCACTCCTCCTACGAGCAGTACTTC. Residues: CASSQAPHSSYEQYF.

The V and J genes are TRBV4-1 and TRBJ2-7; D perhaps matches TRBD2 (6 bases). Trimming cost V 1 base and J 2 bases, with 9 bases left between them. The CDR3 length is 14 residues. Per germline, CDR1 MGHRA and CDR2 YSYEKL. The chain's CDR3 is CASSQAGGPYEQYF. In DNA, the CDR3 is TGCGCCAGCAGCCAAGCCGGGGGACCCTACGAGCAGTACTTC.

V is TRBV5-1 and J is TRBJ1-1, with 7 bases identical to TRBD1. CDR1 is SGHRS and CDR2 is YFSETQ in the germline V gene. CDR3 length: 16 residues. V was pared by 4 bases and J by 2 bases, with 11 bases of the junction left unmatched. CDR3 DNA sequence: TGCGCCAGCAGCGGACGCGGGACAGTTGTAAACACTGAAGCTTTCTTT. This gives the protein CASSGRGTVVNTEAFF.

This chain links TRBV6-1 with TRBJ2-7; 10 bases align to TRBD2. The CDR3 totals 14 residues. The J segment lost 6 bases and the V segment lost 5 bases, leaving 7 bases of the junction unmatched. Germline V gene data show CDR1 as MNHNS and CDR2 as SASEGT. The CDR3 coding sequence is TGTGCCAGCAGTCCTAGGACTAGCGGCCTCGAGCAGTACTTC. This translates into CASSPRTSGLEQYF.